This T cell receptor (beta chain) was sequenced in a study of blood T cell repertoires in COVID-19. Study details: Acute and convalescent COVID-19 samples came from the United States, Italy and Spain.

Looked up from germline, CDR1 is SGHVS and CDR2 is FQNEAQ. CDR3 length: 16 residues. V dropped 3 bases and J dropped 0 bases, with 13 bases sitting between them. Methods used by the authors: For nucleated cells, counts were estimated from reference gene primer amplification. Profiling relied on immunoSEQ multiplex PCR, and the TCRdb table lists in-frame clones only, not all of them. That table furnishes V, J and clone size, whereas the DNA furnished D and trimming. Here the sample spans about 150,000 clones, 80% to 90% being singletons. This TCR derives from a woman between 55 and 75 years old with active COVID-19. This chain joins TRBV7-8 and TRBJ2-3; no definite D call. The sequenced sample consisted of peripheral blood. CDR3 bases: TGTGCCAGCAGCTTTGTCCTCAGCGTGAGCACAGATACGCAGTATTTT. This gives the protein CASSFVLSVSTDTQYF.